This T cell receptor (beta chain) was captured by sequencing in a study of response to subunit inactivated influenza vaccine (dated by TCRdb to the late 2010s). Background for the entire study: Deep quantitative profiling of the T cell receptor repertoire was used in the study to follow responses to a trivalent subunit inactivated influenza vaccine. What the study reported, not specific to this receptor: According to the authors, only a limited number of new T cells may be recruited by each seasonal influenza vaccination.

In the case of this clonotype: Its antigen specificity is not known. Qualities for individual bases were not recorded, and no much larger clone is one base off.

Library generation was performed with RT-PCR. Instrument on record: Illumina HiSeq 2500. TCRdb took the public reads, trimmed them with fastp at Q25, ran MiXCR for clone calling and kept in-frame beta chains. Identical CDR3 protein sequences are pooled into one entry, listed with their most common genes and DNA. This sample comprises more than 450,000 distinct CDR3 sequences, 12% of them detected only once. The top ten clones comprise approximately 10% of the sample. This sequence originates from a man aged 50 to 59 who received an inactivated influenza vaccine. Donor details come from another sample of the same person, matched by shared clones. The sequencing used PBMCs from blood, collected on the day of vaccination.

The sequenced DNA: TGTGCCAGCACCCAGGGGCAGGGTATGCGTACTGAAGCTTTCTTT. Its protein is CASTQGQGMRTEAFF. The rearranged segments are TRBV7-2 and TRBJ1-1, with TRBD1 tentatively as D gene (6 bases match). The V end loses 7 bases and the J end loses 5 bases, and a stretch of 20 bases separates them. The CDR3 measures 15 amino acids from cysteine to phenylalanine. Just CDR3 DNA is preserved here, 45 bases in frame from base 1. CDR1 and CDR2 were assigned from the germline V gene as SGHTA and FQGNSA.